This is a list of T cell receptor beta chains from one sample in a study of beta chain features in type 1 diabetes. Assay used: immunoSEQ multiplex PCR; TCRdb lists only in-frame clones, some missing. The table includes nearly 700,000 clones, 13% detected once. Sequenced: naive CD4+ T cells from blood. The receptors stem from a man younger than 35 with type 1 diabetes. Both conserved end residues are part of each CDR3. Each record gives: clone size, V gene, D gene, J gene, CDR3 DNA, CDR3 protein. A D gene is named only where the DNA matches it firmly. Rows give clone size only sometimes, using once, few, many, or a class for an expanded clone.

>few|TRBV7-6|TRBD1|TRBJ2-5
TGTGCCAGCAGCTTATATTGGGGACAGGGTGCAGAGACCCAGTACTTC
CASSLYWGQGAETQYF
>-|TRBV9|-|TRBJ2-1
TGTGCCAGCACCCCCCCTGCTGGCCGGAGCTCCTACAATGAGCAGTTCTTC
CASTPPAGRSSYNEQFF
>-|TRBV6-5|-|TRBJ1-5
TGTGCCAGCAGCAACAGCAATCAGCCCCAGCATTTT
CASSNSNQPQHF
>few|TRBV29-1|-|TRBJ1-1
TGCAGCGTTGAAGAGACCGCCTCTGAAGCTTTCTTT
CSVEETASEAFF
>-|TRBV27|-|TRBJ2-5
TGTGCCAGCAGCCACGTGCGAGAGACCCAGTACTTC
CASSHVRETQYF
>-|TRBV5-1|TRBD1|TRBJ2-7
TGCGCCAGCAGCCTTGGGGGGACAGGATCCTACGAGCAGTACTTC
CASSLGGTGSYEQYF
>few|TRBV29-1|-|TRBJ2-5
TGCAGCGTTAACGGCGGGGCCCCGGGGGAGACCCAGTACTTC
CSVNGGAPGETQYF
>few|TRBV27|-|TRBJ2-6
TGTGCCAGCAGTTTACGAAGGGGCGCGGGGCCCTCTGGGGCCAACGTCCTGACTTTC
CASSLRRGAGPSGANVLTF
>few|TRBV11-2|-|TRBJ1-1
TGTGCCAGCAGCCAACTGTCCGAAGCTTTCTTT
CASSQLSEAFF
>-|TRBV5-1|-|TRBJ2-5
TGCGCCAGCAGCTTTCTGTCCCAAGAGACCCAGTACTTC
CASSFLSQETQYF
>-|TRBV30|TRBD1|TRBJ1-1
TGTGCCTGGAGGCGACAGGGGGGCACTGAAGCTTTCTTT
CAWRRQGGTEAFF
>-|TRBV6-5|TRBD1|TRBJ2-7
TGTGCCAGCAGTTACTCGAGGACAGGGGGCTTCTACGAGCAGTACTTC
CASSYSRTGGFYEQYF
>few|TRBV5-1|-|TRBJ1-2
TGCGCCAGCAGCTTGGACCGGGAGGTCGACTATGGCTACACCTTC
CASSLDREVDYGYTF
>-|TRBV25-1|-|TRBJ1-1
TGTGCCAGCAGTGAATTCACAATGAACACTGAAGCTTTCTTT
CASSEFTMNTEAFF
>-|TRBV6-1|-|TRBJ2-2
TGTGCCAGCAGTGCATCAGGGTGGAACACCGGGGAGCTGTTTTTT
CASSASGWNTGELFF
>few|TRBV18|-|TRBJ1-5
TGTGCCAGCTCACTCGGACAGAGCAATCAGCCCCAGCATTTT
CASSLGQSNQPQHF
>-|TRBV10-3|-|TRBJ1-2
TGTGCCATCAGCCCGGGACACCATGGCTACACCTTC
CAISPGHHGYTF
>-|TRBV27|-|TRBJ2-5
TGTGCCAGTAAACTATCAGGCGATGGTGGGACCCAGTACTTC
CASKLSGDGGTQYF
>few|TRBV7-9|TRBD1|TRBJ2-7
TGTGCCAGCAGCCCCGGACAGGACTCCTACGAGCAGTACTTC
CASSPGQDSYEQYF
>-|TRBV10-3|-|TRBJ1-1
TGTGCCATCAGTGAGTCGACGGACAGCCCTCCCACTGAAGCTTTCTTT
CAISESTDSPPTEAFF
>few|TRBV25-1|TRBD1|TRBJ2-7
TGTGCCAGCAGTGTAGACAGGGGGCCCACCTACGAGCAGTACTTC
CASSVDRGPTYEQYF
>few|TRBV6-6|-|TRBJ2-7
TGTGCCAGCAGTCTAGATGACAAGCCTACTACCTTC
CASSLDDKPTTF
>few|TRBV4-1|-|TRBJ2-5
TGCGCCAGCAGCCAAGGACGGCAAGAGACCCAGTACTTC
CASSQGRQETQYF
>-|TRBV11-3|-|TRBJ2-1
TGTGCCAGCAGCCTGGTGGGGCGAGAGCAGTTCTTC
CASSLVGREQFF
>-|TRBV28|-|TRBJ2-7
TGTGCCACCCAGATGGGGCAAGGGACCTACGAGCAGTACTTC
CATQMGQGTYEQYF
>-|TRBV29-1|TRBD2|TRBJ2-7
TGCAGCGGAGCGGCTAGCGGCTCCTACGAGCAGTACTTC
CSGAASGSYEQYF
>-|TRBV30|TRBD1|TRBJ2-2
TGTGCCTGGACTCAGACAGGGGGTACCGGGGAGCTGTTTTTT
CAWTQTGGTGELFF
>-|TRBV30|-|TRBJ1-2
TGTGCCTGGAGTGTTTTCGATGGGGGCTACACCTTC
CAWSVFDGGYTF
>few|TRBV4-1|-|TRBJ2-5
TGCGCCAGCAGCCCCCCAGGGTTGGGCGAGACCCAGTACTTC
CASSPPGLGETQYF
>-|TRBV2|-|TRBJ1-2
TGTGCCAGCAGATCCGGGTCCTATGGCTACACCTTC
CASRSGSYGYTF
>-|TRBV5-4|TRBD2|TRBJ2-1
TGTGCCAGCAGCTTGGGACTAGCGGGGGACAATGAGCAGTTCTTC
CASSLGLAGDNEQFF
>few|TRBV10-3|TRBD1|TRBJ2-7
TGTGCCATCAGTTTGACAGGGGGCGGGTACGAGCAGTACTTC
CAISLTGGGYEQYF
>-|TRBV4-1|-|TRBJ2-6
TGCGCCAGCAGCCACGCCCAGGGGGGAACAGGGGCCAACGTCCTGACTTTC
CASSHAQGGTGANVLTF
>-|TRBV7-2|-|TRBJ1-3
TGTGCCAGCAGCATCAGCCGTTCTGGAAACACCATATATTTT
CASSISRSGNTIYF
>few|TRBV5-8|TRBD2|TRBJ2-3
TGTGCCAGCAGCCAGGGACTAGCGGGGGGAACAGATACGCAGTATTTT
CASSQGLAGGTDTQYF
>few|TRBV9|TRBD1|TRBJ1-1
TGTGCCAGCACTCCTACAGGGGGCTACACTGAAGCTTTCTTT
CASTPTGGYTEAFF
>-|TRBV7-3|TRBD2|TRBJ2-5
TGTGCCAGCAGCTTAAAAGCGGGGGGGCCGAAGACCCAGTACTTC
CASSLKAGGPKTQYF
>-|TRBV6-5|-|TRBJ1-2
TGTGCCAGCAGGCCACAGGGCGCACTACATGGCTACACCTTC
CASRPQGALHGYTF
>-|TRBV19|-|TRBJ1-4
TGTGCCAGTAGTTGGTTAACTAATGAAAAACTGTTTTTT
CASSWLTNEKLFF